Described below is a single T cell receptor beta chain sequence and its context. This record comes from a study of T-cell memory formation after mild COVID-19. Study-level information: TCR clusters were mostly donor specific.

The CDR3 runs 13 residues. Trimming shortened V by 7 bases and J by 5 bases, and 14 bases separated the two germline ends. Germline V gives CDR1 SGHVS, CDR2 FQNEAQ. Employing constant-segment primers, 5'RACE generated TCR alpha and TCR beta cDNA libraries bearing sample barcodes and UMIs. TCRdb reprocessed the 5' RACE reads with MiXCR, giving one entry per CDR3 protein. Of fewer than 450,000 distinct CDR3 sequences listed, approximately 24% are singletons. This chain links TRBV7-8 with TRBJ1-1, with a tentative D call TRBD1 (5 bases). The sequenced sample was PBMCs or a T cell subset sorted from them (not recorded which). This receptor was identified in an adult woman who had mild COVID-19 (a few samples of this study predate the infection). Cell type and time point are not known. The CDR3 sequence: CASNGRDYTEAFF. Written as DNA, the CDR3 is TGTGCCAGCAACGGACGGGACTATACTGAAGCTTTCTTT.